The source of this T cell receptor beta chain is a study of blood T cells in healthy people across ages. It was with a sample-barcoded 5' primer and a J-beta primer mix that a second PCR of roughly 6 to 12 cycles was run. TCRdb fed the 5' RACE reads into MiXCR, producing one record per CDR3 protein. The data contain 2 million or so distinct CDR3 sequences, about 49% of them singletons. Turning to this clonotype: Its antigen remains unknown.

Germline V gene lookup returns CDR1 KGHSH and CDR2 LQKENI. The germline V and J ends were trimmed by 5 bases and 2 bases, with 12 bases remaining between them. This CDR3 spans 14 amino acids. Whole-study results and caveats: Expanded clonotype changes were possibly confounded by unknown donor CMV status. Estimates based on one million T cells were treated as lower bounds.

Material: blood. The V call is TRBV18, the J call TRBJ2-5, with no clear D. The receptor comes from a woman between 35 and 50 years old in good health. This chain's CDR3 is CASSTTRRQETQYF. As DNA, the CDR3 is TGTGCCAGCTCAACGACCCGACGACAAGAGACCCAGTACTTC.